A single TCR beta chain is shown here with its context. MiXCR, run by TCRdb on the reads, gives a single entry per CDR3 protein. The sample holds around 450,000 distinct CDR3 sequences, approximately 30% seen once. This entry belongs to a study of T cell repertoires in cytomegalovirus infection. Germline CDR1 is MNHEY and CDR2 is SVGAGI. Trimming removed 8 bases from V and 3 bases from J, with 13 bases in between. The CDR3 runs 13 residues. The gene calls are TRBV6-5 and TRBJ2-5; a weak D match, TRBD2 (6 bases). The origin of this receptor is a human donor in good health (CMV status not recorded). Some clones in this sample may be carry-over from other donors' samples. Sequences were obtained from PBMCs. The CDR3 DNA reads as TGTGCCAGCTCGACGGGGGAGGAAGAGACCCAGTACTTC. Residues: CASSTGEEETQYF.